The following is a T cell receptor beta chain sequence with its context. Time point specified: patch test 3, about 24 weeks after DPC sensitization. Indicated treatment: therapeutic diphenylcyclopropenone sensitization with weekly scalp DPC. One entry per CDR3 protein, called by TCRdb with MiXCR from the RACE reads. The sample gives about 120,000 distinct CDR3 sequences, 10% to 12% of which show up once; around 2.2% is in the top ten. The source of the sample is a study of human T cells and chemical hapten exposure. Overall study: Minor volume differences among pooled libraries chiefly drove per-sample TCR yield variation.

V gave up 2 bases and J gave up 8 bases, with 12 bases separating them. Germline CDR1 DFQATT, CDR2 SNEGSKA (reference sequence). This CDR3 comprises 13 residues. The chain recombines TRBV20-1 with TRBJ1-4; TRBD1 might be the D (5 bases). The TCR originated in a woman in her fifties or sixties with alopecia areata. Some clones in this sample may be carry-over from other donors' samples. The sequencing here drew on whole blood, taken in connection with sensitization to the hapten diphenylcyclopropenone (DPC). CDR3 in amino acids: CSARLGGEEKLFF. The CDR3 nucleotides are TGCAGTGCTAGACTGGGAGGGGAGGAAAAACTGTTTTTT.